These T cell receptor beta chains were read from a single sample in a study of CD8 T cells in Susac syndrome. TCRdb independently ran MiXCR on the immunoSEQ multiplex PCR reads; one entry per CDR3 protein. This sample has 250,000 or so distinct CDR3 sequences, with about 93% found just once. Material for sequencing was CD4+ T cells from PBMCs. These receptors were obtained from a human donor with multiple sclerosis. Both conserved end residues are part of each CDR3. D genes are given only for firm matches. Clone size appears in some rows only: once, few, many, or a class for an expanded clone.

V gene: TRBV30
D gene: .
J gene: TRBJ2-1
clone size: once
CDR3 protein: CAWSVGLDSANEQFF
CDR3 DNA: TGTGCCTGGAGTGTCGGACTCGACAGCGCCAATGAGCAGTTCTTC

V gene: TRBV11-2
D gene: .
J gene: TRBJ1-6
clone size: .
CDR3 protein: CASSLPPGRGGGSPLHF
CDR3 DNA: TGTGCCAGCAGCCTCCCCCCGGGCAGGGGAGGGGGTTCACCCCTCCACTTT

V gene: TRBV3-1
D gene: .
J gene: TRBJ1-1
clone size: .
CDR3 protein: CASSQGTEAFF
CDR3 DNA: TGTGCCAGCAGTCAGGGGACTGAAGCTTTCTTT

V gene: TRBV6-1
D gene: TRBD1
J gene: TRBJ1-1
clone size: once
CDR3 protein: CASSAQGADTEAFF
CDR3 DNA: TGTGCCAGCAGTGCACAGGGGGCGGACACTGAAGCTTTCTTT

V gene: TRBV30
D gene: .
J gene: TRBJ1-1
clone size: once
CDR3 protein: CAWSAGGAALNTEAFF
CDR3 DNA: TGTGCCTGGAGTGCTGGGGGCGCTGCTCTGAACACTGAAGCTTTCTTT

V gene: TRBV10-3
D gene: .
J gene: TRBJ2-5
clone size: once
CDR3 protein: CAISEGTQETQYF
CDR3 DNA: TGTGCCATCAGCGAAGGGACACAAGAGACCCAGTACTTC

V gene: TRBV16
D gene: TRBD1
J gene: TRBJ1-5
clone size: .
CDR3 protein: CASSQSGQGERPQHF
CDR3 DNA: TGTGCCAGCAGCCAATCTGGACAGGGGGAGCGGCCCCAGCATTTT

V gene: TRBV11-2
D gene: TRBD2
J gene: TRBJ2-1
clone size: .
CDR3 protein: CASSLPGGYNEQFF
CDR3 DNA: TGTGCCAGCAGCTTACCGGGGGGTTACAATGAGCAGTTCTTC

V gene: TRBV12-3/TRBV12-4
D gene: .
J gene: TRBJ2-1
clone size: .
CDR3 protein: CASRPTQGGPYNEQFF
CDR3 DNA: TGTGCCAGCAGGCCTACACAGGGTGGCCCCTACAATGAGCAGTTCTTC

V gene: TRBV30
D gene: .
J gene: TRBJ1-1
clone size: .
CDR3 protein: CAWSLERGTEAFF
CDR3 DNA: TGTGCCTGGAGTCTCGAGCGGGGGACTGAAGCTTTCTTT

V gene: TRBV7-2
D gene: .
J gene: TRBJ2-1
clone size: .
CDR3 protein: CASSLDFGNNEQFF
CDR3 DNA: TGTGCCAGCAGCTTAGATTTTGGCAACAATGAGCAGTTCTTC

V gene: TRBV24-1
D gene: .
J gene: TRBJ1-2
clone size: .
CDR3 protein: CATRGEERRGGYTF
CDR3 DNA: TGTGCCACCAGGGGAGAAGAGAGGAGGGGTGGCTACACCTTC

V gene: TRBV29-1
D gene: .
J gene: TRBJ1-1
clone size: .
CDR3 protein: CSVEGRRGSDTEAFF
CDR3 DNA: TGCAGCGTTGAAGGAAGAAGAGGGTCGGACACTGAAGCTTTCTTT

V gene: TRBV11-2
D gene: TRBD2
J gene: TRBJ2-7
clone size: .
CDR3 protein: CASSPLAGGHYEQYF
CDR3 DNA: TGTGCCAGCAGCCCCCTAGCGGGGGGGCACTACGAGCAGTACTTC

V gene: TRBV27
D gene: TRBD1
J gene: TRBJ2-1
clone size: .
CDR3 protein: CASSFRQGAVGEQFF
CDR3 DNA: TGTGCCAGCAGTTTCCGGCAGGGGGCAGTTGGTGAGCAGTTCTTC

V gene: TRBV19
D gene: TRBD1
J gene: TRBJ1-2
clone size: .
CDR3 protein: CASTPGQGYGYTF
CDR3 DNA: TGTGCCAGTACCCCTGGACAGGGCTATGGCTACACCTTC

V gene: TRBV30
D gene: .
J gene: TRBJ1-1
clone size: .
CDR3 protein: CAWSWDTGASEAFF
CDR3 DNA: TGTGCCTGGAGTTGGGACACCGGCGCGTCTGAAGCTTTCTTT

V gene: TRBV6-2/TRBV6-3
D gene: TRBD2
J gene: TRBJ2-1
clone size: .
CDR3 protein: CASSLPKGLAGDEQFF
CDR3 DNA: TGTGCCAGCAGCCTACCTAAGGGACTAGCGGGAGATGAGCAGTTCTTC

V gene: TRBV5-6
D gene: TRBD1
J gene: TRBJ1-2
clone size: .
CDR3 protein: CASSLTTGNYGYTF
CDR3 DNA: TGTGCCAGCAGCCTTACGACAGGGAACTATGGCTACACCTTC

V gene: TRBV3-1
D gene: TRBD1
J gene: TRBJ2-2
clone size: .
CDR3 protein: CASSRTGGTGELFF
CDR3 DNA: TGTGCCAGCAGCCGGACAGGCGGCACCGGGGAGCTGTTTTTT

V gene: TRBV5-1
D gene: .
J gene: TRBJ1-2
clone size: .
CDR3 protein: CASSLDNPVAGYTF
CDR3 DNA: TGCGCCAGCAGCTTAGACAATCCTGTTGCCGGCTACACCTTC

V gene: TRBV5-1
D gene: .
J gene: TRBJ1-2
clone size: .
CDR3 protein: CASSLGLGSYGYTF
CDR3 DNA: TGCGCCAGCAGCCTTGGACTTGGTTCCTATGGCTACACCTTC

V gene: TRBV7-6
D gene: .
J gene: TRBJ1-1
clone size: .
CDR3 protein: CASGGGWNTEAFF
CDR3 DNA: TGTGCCAGCGGTGGTGGTTGGAACACTGAAGCTTTCTTT

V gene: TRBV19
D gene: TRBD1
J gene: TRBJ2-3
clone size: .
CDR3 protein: CASSIGQGPDTQYF
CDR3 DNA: TGTGCCAGTAGTATCGGACAGGGTCCAGATACGCAGTATTTT

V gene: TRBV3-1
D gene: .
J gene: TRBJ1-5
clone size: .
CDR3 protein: CASSPWENQPQHF
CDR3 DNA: TGTGCCAGCAGCCCTTGGGAGAATCAGCCCCAGCATTTT

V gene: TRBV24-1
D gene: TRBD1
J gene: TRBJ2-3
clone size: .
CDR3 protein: CATSAGTAVDTQYF
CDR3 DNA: TGTGCCACCAGCGCCGGGACAGCCGTAGATACGCAGTATTTT

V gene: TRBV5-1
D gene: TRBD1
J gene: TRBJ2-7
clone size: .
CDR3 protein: CASSNAKGGDEQYF
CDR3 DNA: TGCGCCAGCAGCAACGCAAAAGGGGGCGACGAGCAGTACTTC

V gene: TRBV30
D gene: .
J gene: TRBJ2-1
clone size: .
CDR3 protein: CAWSVVWNEQFF
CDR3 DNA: TGTGCCTGGAGTGTAGTCTGGAATGAGCAGTTCTTC

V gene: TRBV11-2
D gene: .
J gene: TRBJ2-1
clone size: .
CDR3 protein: CASSWGWGAEEQFF
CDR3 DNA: TGTGCCAGCAGCTGGGGTTGGGGGGCGGAGGAGCAGTTCTTC

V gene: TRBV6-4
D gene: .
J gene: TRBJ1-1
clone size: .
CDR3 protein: CASRQSRDGIEAFF
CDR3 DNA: TGTGCCAGCAGACAATCTCGGGACGGTATTGAAGCTTTCTTT

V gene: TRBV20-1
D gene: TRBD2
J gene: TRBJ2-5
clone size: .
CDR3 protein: CSAPRLAGVPETQYF
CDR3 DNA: TGCAGTGCTCCGCGACTAGCGGGAGTCCCAGAGACCCAGTACTTC

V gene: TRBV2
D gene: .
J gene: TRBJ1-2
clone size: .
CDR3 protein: CASRRDYGYTF
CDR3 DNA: TGTGCCAGCAGGCGAGACTATGGCTACACCTTC

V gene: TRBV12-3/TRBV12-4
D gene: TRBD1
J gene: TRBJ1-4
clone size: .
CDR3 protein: CASSPSGTGTEKLFF
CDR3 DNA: TGTGCCAGCAGTCCATCCGGGACAGGGACCGAAAAACTGTTTTTT

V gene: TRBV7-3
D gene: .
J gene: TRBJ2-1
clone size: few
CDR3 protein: CASSLMGQGYNEQFF
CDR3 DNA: TGTGCCAGCAGCTTAATGGGGCAGGGTTACAATGAGCAGTTCTTC

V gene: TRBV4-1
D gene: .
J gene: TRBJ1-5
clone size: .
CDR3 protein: CASSHVGSNQPQHF
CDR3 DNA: TGCGCCAGCAGCCACGTAGGAAGCAATCAGCCCCAGCATTTT

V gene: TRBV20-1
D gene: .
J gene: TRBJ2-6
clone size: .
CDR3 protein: CSASDAGSGANVLTF
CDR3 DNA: TGCAGTGCTAGTGACGCAGGGTCCGGGGCCAACGTCCTGACTTTC

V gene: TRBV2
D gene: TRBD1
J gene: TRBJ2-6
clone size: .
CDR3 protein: CASPGQPIAGANVLTF
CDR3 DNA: TGTGCCAGCCCGGGACAGCCAATCGCTGGGGCCAACGTCCTGACTTTC

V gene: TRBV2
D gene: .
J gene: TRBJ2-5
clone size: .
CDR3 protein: CASKLVETQYF
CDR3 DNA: TGTGCCAGCAAGTTAGTGGAGACCCAGTACTTC

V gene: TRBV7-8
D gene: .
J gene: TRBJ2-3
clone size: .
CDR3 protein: CASSLEAPDTQYF
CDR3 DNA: TGTGCCAGCAGCTTAGAGGCACCCGATACGCAGTATTTT

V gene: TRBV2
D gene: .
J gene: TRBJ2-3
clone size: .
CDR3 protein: CASSERRLGTDTQYF
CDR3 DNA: TGTGCCAGCAGTGAACGCCGACTAGGAACAGATACGCAGTATTTT

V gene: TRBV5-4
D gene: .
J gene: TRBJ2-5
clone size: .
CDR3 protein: CASSLVQGRETQYF
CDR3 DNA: TGTGCCAGCAGCTTGGTCCAGGGGCGAGAGACCCAGTACTTC

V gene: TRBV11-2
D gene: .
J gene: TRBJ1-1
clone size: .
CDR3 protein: CASSLGYLTEAFF
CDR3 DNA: TGTGCCAGCAGCTTAGGGTATCTCACTGAAGCTTTCTTT

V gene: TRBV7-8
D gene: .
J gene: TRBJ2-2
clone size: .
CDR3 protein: CASSPKGLNANTGELFF
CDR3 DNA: TGTGCCAGCAGCCCGAAAGGACTCAACGCGAACACCGGGGAGCTGTTTTTT

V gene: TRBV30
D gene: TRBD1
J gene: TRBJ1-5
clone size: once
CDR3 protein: CAWGTGTANQPQHF
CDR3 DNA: TGTGCCTGGGGAACCGGGACAGCAAATCAGCCCCAGCATTTT

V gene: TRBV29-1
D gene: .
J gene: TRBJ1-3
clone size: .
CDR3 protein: CSGRSGNTIYF
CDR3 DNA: TGCAGCGGTCGCTCTGGAAACACCATATATTTT

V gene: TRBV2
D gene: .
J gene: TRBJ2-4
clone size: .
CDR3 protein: CASSEGTNIQYF
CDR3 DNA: TGTGCCAGCAGTGAAGGTACCAACATTCAGTACTTC

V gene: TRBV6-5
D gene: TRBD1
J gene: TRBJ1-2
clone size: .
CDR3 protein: CASSYPIRQGVVYGYTF
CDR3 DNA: TGTGCCAGCAGTTATCCAATCCGACAGGGGGTCGTCTATGGCTACACCTTC

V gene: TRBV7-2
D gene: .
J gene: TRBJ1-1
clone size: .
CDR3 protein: CASSKNVRNTEAFF
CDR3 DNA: TGTGCCAGCAGCAAGAACGTTAGGAACACTGAAGCTTTCTTT

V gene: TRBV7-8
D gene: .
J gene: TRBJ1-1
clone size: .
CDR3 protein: CASSLGLGRGPEAFF
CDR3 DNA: TGTGCCAGCAGCTTAGGTCTCGGCAGGGGACCTGAAGCTTTCTTT

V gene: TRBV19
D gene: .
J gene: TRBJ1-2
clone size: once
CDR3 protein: CASSRRTGGGYTF
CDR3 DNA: TGTGCCAGTAGTAGGAGGACCGGGGGCGGCTACACCTTC

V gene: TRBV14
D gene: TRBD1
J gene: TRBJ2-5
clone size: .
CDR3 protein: CASSQGNRGNVETQYF
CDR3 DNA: TGTGCCAGCAGCCAAGGGAACAGGGGAAATGTGGAGACCCAGTACTTC

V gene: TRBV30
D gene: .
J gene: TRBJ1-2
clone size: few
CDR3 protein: CAWKAGRYGYTF
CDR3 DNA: TGTGCCTGGAAGGCCGGACGCTATGGCTACACCTTC

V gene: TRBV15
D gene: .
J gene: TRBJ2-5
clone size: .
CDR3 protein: CATSRDLVQETQYF
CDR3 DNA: TGTGCCACCAGCAGAGATCTGGTACAAGAGACCCAGTACTTC

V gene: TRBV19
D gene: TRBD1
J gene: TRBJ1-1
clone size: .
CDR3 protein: CASRDHRGDRNTEAFF
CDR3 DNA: TGTGCCAGTAGGGACCATCGGGGGGACAGGAACACTGAAGCTTTCTTT

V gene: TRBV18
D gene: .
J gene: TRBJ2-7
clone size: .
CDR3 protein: CASSPRHQSYEQYF
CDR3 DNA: TGTGCCAGCTCACCGCGCCATCAGTCCTACGAGCAGTACTTC

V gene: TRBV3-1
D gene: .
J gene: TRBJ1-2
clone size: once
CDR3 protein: CASSQDLEGRGYGYTF
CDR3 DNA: TGTGCCAGCAGCCAAGATCTTGAAGGCAGGGGCTATGGCTACACCTTC

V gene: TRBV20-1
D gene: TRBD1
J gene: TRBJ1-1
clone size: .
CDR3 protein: CSARGGTGTEAFF
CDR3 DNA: TGCAGTGCTAGAGGCGGGACAGGAACTGAAGCTTTCTTT

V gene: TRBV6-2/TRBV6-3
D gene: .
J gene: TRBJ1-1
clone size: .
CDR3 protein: CASRQHGRAEPEAFF
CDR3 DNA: TGTGCCAGCAGGCAACACGGCCGGGCCGAACCTGAAGCTTTCTTT

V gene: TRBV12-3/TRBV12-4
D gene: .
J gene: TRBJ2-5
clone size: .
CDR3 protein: CASSLLETQYF
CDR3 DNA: TGTGCCAGCAGTTTATTGGAGACCCAGTACTTC